This T cell receptor (beta chain) was obtained from a study of identical twins. The CDR3 has 16 amino acids. V lost 3 bases, J lost 5 bases, and 18 bases lay in between. This clonotype appeared a few times. Unique molecular identifiers were present on cDNA, and template switching added a universal primer site. One entry per CDR3 protein, called by TCRdb with MiXCR from the 5' RACE reads. The sample comprises some 570,000 distinct CDR3 sequences, around 22% of which are singletons, and 0.48% rests with the top ten. This sample was shared with a second study, whose subject was yellow fever vaccine responses in identical twins. That investigation notes: Vaccine T cell responses of twins reportedly seemed partly convergent and partly personalized.

This TCR derives from a woman younger than 35 in good health. The rearrangement uses TRBV12-3 or TRBV12-4 and TRBJ2-3, with D possibly matching TRBD2 (6 bases). The material sequenced was CD4+ T cells sorted from blood. CDR3 DNA sequence: TGTGCCAGCAGTTTGGCGGGGAGTAGTTTAGTAGATACGCAGTATTTT. Protein product: CASSLAGSSLVDTQYF.